The present TCR beta chain was sequenced within a study of blood T cell repertoires in COVID-19. Overall study context: Material from acute and convalescent COVID-19 was sourced from the United States, Italy and Spain.

Clinical history as reported by participants underpinned cohort assignment. People in the exposed group encountered a COVID-19 case within 2 weeks before entering the study. Per the study methods: Cell counts per sample came from amplifying reference gene primers. Repertoires were generated with immunoSEQ multiplex PCR, while TCRdb's copy carries only in-frame clones and drops some. Clonal size and the V and J genes are those of that table, whereas D and trimming came from the DNA. In the table there are about 280,000 clones, roughly 80% of which are singletons. This CDR3 is 15 amino acids long. Trimming took off 0 bases at V and 6 bases at J, with 13 bases between the two ends. CDR1 and CDR2 (germline): SGHRS, YFSETQ.

V usage is TRBV5-1 and J usage is TRBJ1-3; D is unclear. This TCR derives from a man aged 40-49 years who had been exposed to COVID-19. What was sequenced was PBMCs or T cells enriched from blood (not recorded which). The CDR3 protein is CASSLVGFGENTIYF. The CDR3 DNA is TGCGCCAGCAGCTTGGTAGGGTTCGGGGAAAACACCATATATTTT.